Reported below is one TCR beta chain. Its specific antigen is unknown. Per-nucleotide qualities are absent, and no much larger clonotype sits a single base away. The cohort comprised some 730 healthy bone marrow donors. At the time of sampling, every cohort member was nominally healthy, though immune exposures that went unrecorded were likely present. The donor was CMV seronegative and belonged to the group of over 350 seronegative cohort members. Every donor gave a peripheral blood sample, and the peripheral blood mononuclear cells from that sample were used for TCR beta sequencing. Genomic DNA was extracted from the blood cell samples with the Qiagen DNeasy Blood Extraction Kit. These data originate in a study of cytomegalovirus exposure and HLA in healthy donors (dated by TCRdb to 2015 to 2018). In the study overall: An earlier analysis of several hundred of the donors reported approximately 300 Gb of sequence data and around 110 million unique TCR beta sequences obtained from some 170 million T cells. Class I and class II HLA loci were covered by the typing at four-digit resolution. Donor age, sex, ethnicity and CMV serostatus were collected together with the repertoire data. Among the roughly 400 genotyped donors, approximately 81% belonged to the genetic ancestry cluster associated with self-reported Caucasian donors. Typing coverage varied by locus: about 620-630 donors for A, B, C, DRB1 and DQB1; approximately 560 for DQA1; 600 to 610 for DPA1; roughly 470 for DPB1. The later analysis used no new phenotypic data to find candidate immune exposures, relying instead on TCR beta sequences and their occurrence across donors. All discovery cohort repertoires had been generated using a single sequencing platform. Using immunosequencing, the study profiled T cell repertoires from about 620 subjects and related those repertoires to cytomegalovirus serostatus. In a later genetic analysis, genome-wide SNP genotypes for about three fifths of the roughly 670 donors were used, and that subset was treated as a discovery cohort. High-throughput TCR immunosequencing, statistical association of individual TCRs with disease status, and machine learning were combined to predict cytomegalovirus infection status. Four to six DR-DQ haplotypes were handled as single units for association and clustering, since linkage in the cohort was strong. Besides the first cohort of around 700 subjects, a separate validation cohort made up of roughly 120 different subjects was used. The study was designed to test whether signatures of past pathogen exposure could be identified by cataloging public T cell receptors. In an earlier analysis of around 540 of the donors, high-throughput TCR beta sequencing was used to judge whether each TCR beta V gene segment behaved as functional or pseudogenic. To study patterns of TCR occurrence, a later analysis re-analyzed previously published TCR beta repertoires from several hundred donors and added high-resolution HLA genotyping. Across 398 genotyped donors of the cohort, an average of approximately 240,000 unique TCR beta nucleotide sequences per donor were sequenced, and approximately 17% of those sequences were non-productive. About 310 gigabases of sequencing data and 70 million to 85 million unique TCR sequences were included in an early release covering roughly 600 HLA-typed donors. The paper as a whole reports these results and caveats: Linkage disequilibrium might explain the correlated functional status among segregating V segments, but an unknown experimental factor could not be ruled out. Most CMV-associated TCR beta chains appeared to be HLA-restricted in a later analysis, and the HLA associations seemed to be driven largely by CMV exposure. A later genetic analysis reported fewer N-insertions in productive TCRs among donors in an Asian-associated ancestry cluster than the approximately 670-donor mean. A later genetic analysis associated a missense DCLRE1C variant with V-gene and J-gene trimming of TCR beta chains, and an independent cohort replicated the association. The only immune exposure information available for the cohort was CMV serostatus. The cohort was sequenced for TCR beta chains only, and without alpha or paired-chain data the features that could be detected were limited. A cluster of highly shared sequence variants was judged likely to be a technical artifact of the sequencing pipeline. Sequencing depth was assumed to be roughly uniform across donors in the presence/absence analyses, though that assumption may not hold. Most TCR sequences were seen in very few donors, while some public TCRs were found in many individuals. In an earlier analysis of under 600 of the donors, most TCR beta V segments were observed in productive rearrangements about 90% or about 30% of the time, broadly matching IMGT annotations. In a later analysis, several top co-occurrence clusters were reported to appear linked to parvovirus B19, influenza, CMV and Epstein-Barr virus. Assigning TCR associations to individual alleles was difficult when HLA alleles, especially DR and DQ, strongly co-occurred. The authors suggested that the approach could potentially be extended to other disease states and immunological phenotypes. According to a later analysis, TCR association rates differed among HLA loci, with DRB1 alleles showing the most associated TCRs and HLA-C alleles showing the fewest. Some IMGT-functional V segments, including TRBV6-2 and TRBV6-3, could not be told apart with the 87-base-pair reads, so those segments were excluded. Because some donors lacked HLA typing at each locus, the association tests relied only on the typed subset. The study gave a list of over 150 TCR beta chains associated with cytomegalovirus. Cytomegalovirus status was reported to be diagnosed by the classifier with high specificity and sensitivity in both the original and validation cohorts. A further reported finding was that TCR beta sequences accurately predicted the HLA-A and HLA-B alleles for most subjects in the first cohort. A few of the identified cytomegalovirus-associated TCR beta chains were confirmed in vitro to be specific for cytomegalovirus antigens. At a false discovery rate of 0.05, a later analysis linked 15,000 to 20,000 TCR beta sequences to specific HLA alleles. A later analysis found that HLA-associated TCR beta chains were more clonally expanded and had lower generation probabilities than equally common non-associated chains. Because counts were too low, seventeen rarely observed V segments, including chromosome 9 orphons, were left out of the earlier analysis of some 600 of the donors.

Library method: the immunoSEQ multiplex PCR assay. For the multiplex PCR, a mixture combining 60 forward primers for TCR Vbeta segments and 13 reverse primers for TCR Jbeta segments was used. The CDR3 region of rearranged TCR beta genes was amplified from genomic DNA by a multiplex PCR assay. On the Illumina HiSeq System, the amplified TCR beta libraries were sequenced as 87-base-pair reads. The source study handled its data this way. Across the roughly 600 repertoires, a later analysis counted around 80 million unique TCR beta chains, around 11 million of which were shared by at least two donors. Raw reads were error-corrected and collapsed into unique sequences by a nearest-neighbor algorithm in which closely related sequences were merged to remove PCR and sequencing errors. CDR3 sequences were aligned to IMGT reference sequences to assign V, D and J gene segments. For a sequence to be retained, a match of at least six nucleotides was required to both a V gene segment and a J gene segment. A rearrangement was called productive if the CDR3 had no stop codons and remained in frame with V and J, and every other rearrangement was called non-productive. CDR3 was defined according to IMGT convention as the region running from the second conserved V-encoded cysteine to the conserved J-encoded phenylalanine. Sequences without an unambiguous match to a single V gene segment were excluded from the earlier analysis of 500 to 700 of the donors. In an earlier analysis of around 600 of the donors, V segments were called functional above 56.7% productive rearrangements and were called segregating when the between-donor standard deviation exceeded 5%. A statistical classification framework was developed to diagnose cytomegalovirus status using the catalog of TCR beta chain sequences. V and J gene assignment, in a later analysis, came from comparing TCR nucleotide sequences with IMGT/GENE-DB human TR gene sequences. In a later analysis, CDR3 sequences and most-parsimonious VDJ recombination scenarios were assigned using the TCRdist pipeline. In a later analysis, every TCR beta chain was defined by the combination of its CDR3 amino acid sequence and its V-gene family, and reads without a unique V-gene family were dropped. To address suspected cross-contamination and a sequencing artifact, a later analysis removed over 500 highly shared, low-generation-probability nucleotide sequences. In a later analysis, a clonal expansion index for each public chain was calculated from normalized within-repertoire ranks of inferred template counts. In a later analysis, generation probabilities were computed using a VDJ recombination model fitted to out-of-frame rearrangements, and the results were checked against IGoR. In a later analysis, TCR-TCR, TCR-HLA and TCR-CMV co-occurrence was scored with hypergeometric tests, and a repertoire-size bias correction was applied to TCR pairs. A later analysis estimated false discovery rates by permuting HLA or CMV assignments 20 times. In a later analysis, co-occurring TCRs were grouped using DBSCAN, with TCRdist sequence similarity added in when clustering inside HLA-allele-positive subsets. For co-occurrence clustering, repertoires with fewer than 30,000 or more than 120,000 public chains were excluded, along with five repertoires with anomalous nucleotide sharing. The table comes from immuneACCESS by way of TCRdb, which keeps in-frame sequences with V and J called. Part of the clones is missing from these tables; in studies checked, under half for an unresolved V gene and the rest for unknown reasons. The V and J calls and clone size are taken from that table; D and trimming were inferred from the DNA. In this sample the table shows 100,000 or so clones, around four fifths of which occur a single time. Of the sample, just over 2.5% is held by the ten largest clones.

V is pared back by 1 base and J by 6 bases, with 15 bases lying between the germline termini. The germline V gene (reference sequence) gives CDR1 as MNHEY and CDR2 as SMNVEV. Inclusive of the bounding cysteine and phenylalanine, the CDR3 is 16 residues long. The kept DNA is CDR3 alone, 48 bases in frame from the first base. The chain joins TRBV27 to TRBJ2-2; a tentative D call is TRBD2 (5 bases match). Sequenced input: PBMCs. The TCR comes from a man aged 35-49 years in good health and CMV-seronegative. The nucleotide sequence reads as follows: TGTGCCAGCAGTTTATTGTCGGGAAATAGGGCCGGGGAGCTGTTTTTT. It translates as CASSLLSGNRAGELFF.